This T cell receptor (beta chain) was recorded in a study of tumor and adjacent non-tumor tissue in lung cancer. No cell sorting was done before RNA was extracted from the tissue. The CDR3 covers 14 residues. Germline V gives CDR1 DFQATT, CDR2 SNEGSKA (reference sequence). V was trimmed by 2 bases and J by 7 bases, leaving 17 bases between them. The library came from three nested PCR rounds adapted from ARM-PCR protocols. TCRdb fed the multiplex PCR reads into MiXCR, producing one record per CDR3 protein. Of over 110,000 distinct CDR3 sequences in the sample, around 60% were seen once. The rearrangement uses TRBV20-1 and TRBJ2-5, with D perhaps assigned TRBD1 or TRBD2 (6 bases each). Material: lung tumor tissue. This TCR came from a man between 60 and 75 years old with small cell lung cancer. The CDR3 protein is CSARSPAQGGTQYF. The CDR3 DNA is TGCAGTGCTAGATCTCCGGCACAGGGAGGGACCCAGTACTTC.